This T cell receptor (beta chain) was identified during a study of T cell repertoires in cytomegalovirus infection. There are many counts of this clonotype. MiXCR, applied by TCRdb to the reads, yields one record per CDR3 protein. The data show fewer than 300,000 distinct CDR3 sequences, about 25% seen once. The CDR3 length is 14 residues. From germline, CDR1 is SGHTA and CDR2 FQGNSA. Trimming at V came to 8 bases and at J to 2 bases, leaving 5 bases not matched to a gene. V and J are TRBV7-2 and TRBJ2-1; 8 nucleotides align to TRBD1. The receptor was derived from a human donor in good health (CMV status not recorded). Some clones in this sample may be carry-over from other donors' samples. Sequencing was done on a sample of PBMCs. This CDR3 reads CASGSQGAYNEQFF. CDR3 bases: TGTGCCAGCGGATCACAGGGGGCCTACAATGAGCAGTTCTTC.